One sample yielded the 10 T cell receptor beta chains listed below, sequenced in a study of cytomegalovirus exposure and HLA in healthy donors. The PCR was carried out with 60 Vbeta primers and 13 Jbeta primers. Profiling relied on immunoSEQ multiplex PCR, and the TCRdb table lists in-frame clones only, not all of them. The sample has 150,000 or so clones, approximately 74% seen once; the top ten hold 4.3%. Specimen: PBMCs. Every receptor here comes from a man younger than 35 in good health and CMV-seropositive.

This clone was observed once. This chain joins TRBV21-1 and TRBJ2-2; the DNA was not used to check the table's D call, TRBD1. TRBV21-1 is assigned pseudogene status. The CDR3 is 16 residues long. The CDR3 bases are TGTGCCAGCAGCAAAGGGTTCCAACAGGTTTTCGGGGAGCTGTTTTTT. Residues: CASSKGFQQVFGELFF.

The V call is TRBV15, the J call TRBJ2-5; D gene unclear. This CDR3 has 12 residues. The V and J ends lost 0 bases and 9 bases respectively, with 8 bases between them. Germline V gene sequence: CDR1 LNHNV, CDR2 YYDKDF (reference sequence). In nucleotides, the CDR3 is TGTGCCACCAGCAGAGATACACGGGCCCAGTACTTC. It specifies CATSRDTRAQYF. Complete variable domain (other parts from reference TRBV15 and TRBJ2-5): DAMVIQNPRYQVTQFGKPVTLSCSQTLNHNVMYWYQQKSSQAPKLLFHYYDKDFNNEADTPDNFQSRRPNTSFCFLDIRSPGLGDTAMYLCATSRDTRAQYFGPGTRLLVL.

This chain joins TRBV29-1 and TRBJ2-3; a weak D match, TRBD2 (5 bases). V dropped 2 bases and J dropped 5 bases, with 11 bases sitting between them. Germline V gene lookup returns CDR1 SQVTM and CDR2 ANQGSEA. The CDR3 loop spans 13 amino acids. CDR3 protein: CSVEWVEGDTQYF. The CDR3 nucleotides read TGCAGCGTTGAATGGGTAGAGGGAGATACGCAGTATTTT.

This clone turned up a few times. The J gene is TRBJ2-5, the V gene TRBV27, with D perhaps TRBD1 (5 bases). CDR1 is MNHEY, CDR2 SMNVEV, per germline (reference sequence). V lost 4 bases and J 4 bases, leaving 7 bases between the germline ends. The CDR3 runs to 12 residues. The CDR3 DNA sequence: TGTGCCAGCAGTTCCCAGGGAGAGACCCAGTACTTC. Translation: CASSSQGETQYF.

CDR3 region: CASSYGRWDEQFF. The CDR3, as DNA: TGTGCCAGCAGTTATGGCAGGTGGGATGAGCAGTTCTTC. This chain uses TRBV27 with TRBJ2-1; no clear D gene. Germline V gives CDR1 MNHEY, CDR2 SMNVEV (reference sequence). Deletions cut 4 bases from V and 8 bases from J, with 12 bases between. The CDR3 is 13 residues long.

This sequence joins TRBV9 and TRBJ2-7, with unresolved D. The CDR3 loop spans 14 amino acids. V was trimmed by 0 bases and J by 2 bases, leaving 9 bases between them. Germline V lookup: CDR1 SGDLS, CDR2 YYNGEE. CDR3 sequence reads: CASSVDPRPYEQYF. CDR3 DNA sequence: TGTGCCAGCAGCGTAGACCCCAGGCCCTACGAGCAGTACTTC.

V gene TRBV28 combines with J gene TRBJ1-1; 9 positions match TRBD1. Germline-derived CDR1 and CDR2 are MDHEN and SYDVKM. V was clipped by 3 bases and J by 10 bases; unmatched bases: 3. This CDR3 has 12 amino acids. The CDR3 nucleotides read TGTGCCAGCAGTTTTTCGACAGGGGGAGCTTTCTTT. It yields the protein CASSFSTGGAFF.

This sequence joins TRBV7-6 and TRBJ1-2; 7 nucleotides line up with TRBD1. Germline values: CDR1 SGHVS, CDR2 FNYEAQ. The CDR3 has 16 residues. The J segment lost 5 bases and the V segment lost 1 base, leaving 10 bases of the junction unmatched. The CDR3 sequence is CASSLVSYRGEYGYTF. CDR3 in DNA: TGTGCCAGCAGCTTAGTTTCGTACAGGGGAGAGTATGGCTACACCTTC.

The CDR3 region has the DNA TGTGCCAGCAGCCAGGAGGGACTAGCGGGGGGGTTGGGAGATACGCAGTATTTT. Translating it yields CASSQEGLAGGLGDTQYF. The genes are TRBV4-2 and TRBJ2-3; 16 nucleotides match TRBD2. The germline gives CDR1 LGHNA, CDR2 YNFKEQ. Unmatched junction bases numbered 8, after V lost 3 bases and J lost 5 bases. This CDR3 comprises 18 residues.

The chain employs TRBV4-2 and TRBJ2-2; tentative D call: TRBD1 (5 bases). Germline V gives CDR1 LGHNA, CDR2 YNFKEQ. CDR3 size: 14 residues. V dropped 0 bases and J dropped 4 bases, with 6 bases sitting between them. This chain's CDR3 is CASSQERGTGELFF. The CDR3 coding sequence is TGTGCCAGCAGCCAAGAAAGGGGCACCGGGGAGCTGTTTTTT.